A single sample gave rise to the 24 T cell receptor beta chains below, sequenced in a study of T-cell memory formation after mild COVID-19. TCRdb re-analysed the 5' RACE reads in MiXCR, keeping a single row per CDR3 protein. The sample gives a few hundred thousand distinct CDR3 sequences, about 16% of which show up once; less than 30% is in the top ten. Source material: PBMCs or a T cell subset sorted from them (not recorded which). Source of these receptors: a man aged 18 to 29 who had mild COVID-19 (a few samples of this study predate the infection). Cell type and time point are not known.

The CDR3 DNA reads as TGTGCCAGCAGTTTAGGTAGCACAAGCGACGAGCAGTACTTC. Protein: CASSLGSTSDEQYF. This chain uses TRBV12-3 or TRBV12-4 with TRBJ2-7; D is unclear. The CDR3 runs to 14 residues. With 1 base removed from V and 5 bases from J, the gap between germline ends came to 12 bases.

The V gene is TRBV12-3 or TRBV12-4, the J gene TRBJ1-5, with a tentative D call TRBD1 (5 bases). V dropped 3 bases and J dropped 5 bases, with 8 bases sitting between them. The length of the CDR3 is 13 residues. The CDR3 nucleotides are TGTGCCAGCAGTTTCCGGGGGGATCAGCCCCAGCATTTT. It encodes CASSFRGDQPQHF.

This clonotype has a handful of counts. V gene TRBV3-1 combines with J gene TRBJ2-2, with D maybe TRBD1 (6 bases). CDR1 and CDR2 from the germline V gene are LGHDT and YNNKEL (reference sequence). The CDR3 has 17 amino acids. V dropped 0 bases and J dropped 5 bases, with 16 bases sitting between them. The CDR3 DNA is TGTGCCAGCAGCCAAGATATTGACAGGTCCCTTACCGGGGAGCTGTTTTTT. Translating gives CASSQDIDRSLTGELFF.

The table lists this clonotype with a few counts. The V call is TRBV12-3 or TRBV12-4, the J call TRBJ2-5; 10 nucleotides match TRBD2. This CDR3 region has 15 residues. V was clipped by 3 bases and J by 5 bases; unmatched bases: 6. The CDR3 DNA is TGTGCCAGCAGTTTCTCTAGCGGGGGTGCGGAGACCCAGTACTTC. It yields the protein CASSFSSGGAETQYF.

This clonotype was picked up a small number of times. J is TRBJ2-3 and V is TRBV5-1, with 12 bases identical to TRBD2. Germline trimming cut 7 bases from V and 3 bases from J; bases unmatched to any gene: 9. The length of the CDR3 is 16 residues. Germline-derived CDR1 and CDR2 are SGHRS and YFSETQ. The CDR3 loop reads CASGGMTSGGTDTQYF. In DNA, the CDR3 is TGCGCCAGCGGGGGAATGACTAGCGGGGGTACAGATACGCAGTATTTT.

This clonotype was detected ten times or more. The chain joins TRBV19 to TRBJ2-2, with D uncertain. Trimming removed 3 bases from V and 7 bases from J, with 9 bases in between. Germline-derived CDR1 and CDR2 are LNHDA and SQIVND (reference sequence). The CDR3 contains 13 residues. The CDR3 nucleotides are TGTGCCAGTAGTATCTTTGTAATCGGGGAGCTGTTTTTT. This translates into CASSIFVIGELFF.

This clonotype came up a few times. The chain has TRBV6-6 and TRBJ1-5; a possible D gene is TRBD1 (5 bases). CDR3 length: 16 amino acids. Germline V gene data show CDR1 as MNHNY and CDR2 as SVGAGI (reference sequence). With 2 bases removed from V and 4 bases from J, the gap between germline ends came to 15 bases. Written as DNA, the CDR3 is TGTGCCAGCAGTTACGGGGCGGTAGGGAGGAATCAGCCCCAGCATTTT. It yields the protein CASSYGAVGRNQPQHF.

The chain joins TRBV7-9 to TRBJ1-2; D not resolved. Germline CDR1 reads SEHNR; CDR2 reads FQNEAQ (reference sequence). This CDR3 comprises 12 residues. V lost 6 bases, J lost 8 bases, and 13 bases lay in between. The CDR3 sequence: CASRPWSEGYTF. DNA of the CDR3: TGTGCCAGCAGGCCATGGAGTGAGGGCTACACCTTC.

The chain employs TRBV14 and TRBJ1-1; D is possibly TRBD1 (6 bases). The germline V gene has CDR1 SGHDN and CDR2 FVKESK. The length of the CDR3 is 16 residues. V was trimmed by 4 bases and J by 0 bases, leaving 15 bases between them. As DNA, the CDR3 is TGTGCCAGCAGCCCCCTGGTACAGGGTATGAACACTGAAGCTTTCTTT. Translation gives CASSPLVQGMNTEAFF.

In its sample, this clonotype was seen a few times. The rearrangement links TRBV6-2 or TRBV6-3 to TRBJ2-1, with TRBD2 matching over 7 bases. Germline V gene data show CDR1 as MNHEY and CDR2 as SVGEGT. Trimming cost V 0 bases and J 1 base; bases outside gene matches: 6. The CDR3 loop spans 17 amino acids. CDR3 amino acids: CASSYSARGWSYNEQFF. CDR3 coding DNA: TGTGCCAGCAGTTACTCGGCGCGGGGGTGGTCCTACAATGAGCAGTTCTTC.

This clonotype showed up just a few times. The V gene is TRBV12-3 or TRBV12-4, the J gene TRBJ1-1; unclear D gene. This CDR3 is 14 amino acids long. V lost 7 bases to trimming and J lost 1 base, with 13 bases between them. CDR3 nucleotides: TGTGCCAGCATCCGGTATATGGGGAACACTGAAGCTTTCTTT. Encoded protein: CASIRYMGNTEAFF.

This clonotype was seen at least ten times. V usage is TRBV29-1 and J usage is TRBJ2-3; D uncertain. Germline V gene data show CDR1 as SQVTM and CDR2 as ANQGSEA. V was pared by 5 bases and J by 3 bases, with 15 bases between. The CDR3 sequence is 14 residues long. The CDR3 spells CSVFGSSWTDTQYF. CDR3 nucleotides: TGCAGCGTTTTTGGAAGCTCTTGGACAGATACGCAGTATTTT.

Ten or more counts support this clonotype. J is TRBJ1-1 and V is TRBV7-9; tentative D call: TRBD1 (5 bases). The germline V gene has CDR1 SEHNR and CDR2 FQNEAQ (reference sequence). Trimming stripped 5 bases from V and 4 bases from J, with 14 bases between. This CDR3 contains 14 residues. The CDR3 loop is CASSPGTPGTEAFF. DNA for the CDR3: TGTGCCAGCAGCCCAGGGACCCCGGGCACTGAAGCTTTCTTT.

This clonotype occurred a few times. The V and J genes are TRBV20-1 and TRBJ1-1; 8 bases match TRBD1. This CDR3 region has 14 residues. Germline loops: CDR1 DFQATT, CDR2 SNEGSKA (reference sequence). Trimming took 5 bases from V and 1 from J; bases not matched to a gene: 6. The CDR3 spells CSASRTGRNTEAFF. The CDR3 bases are TGCAGTGCTTCGCGGACAGGGCGGAACACTGAAGCTTTCTTT.

This clonotype was found a few times. The J gene is TRBJ2-2, the V gene TRBV27; TRBD2 aligns across 7 bases. CDR3 length: 19 residues. With 6 bases clipped from V and 4 bases from J, the junction kept 20 bases outside the gene matches. Germline CDR1 and CDR2: MNHEY and SMNVEV (reference sequence). The CDR3 bases are TGTGCCAGCAGGTCAACGGTAGCGGGCCCACCCCGGGGCACCGGGGAGCTGTTTTTT. Translating it yields CASRSTVAGPPRGTGELFF.

The sample holds many counts of this clonotype. The gene calls are TRBV6-2 or TRBV6-3 and TRBJ2-7; D remains ambiguous. CDR1 and CDR2 (germline): MNHEY, SVGEGT. Trimming took off 0 bases at V and 1 base at J, with 4 bases between the two ends. The length of the CDR3 is 13 residues. CDR3 in amino acids: CASSYSSSYEQYF. The CDR3 nucleotides read TGTGCCAGCAGTTACTCTTCGTCCTACGAGCAGTACTTC.

This chain joins TRBV4-3 and TRBJ2-1; either TRBD1 or TRBD2 may fit D (5 bases each). This CDR3 is 15 amino acids long. Trimming cost V 8 bases and J 0 bases, with 14 bases left between them. Germline V CDR1 and CDR2: LGHNA, YSLEER. In DNA, the CDR3 is TGCGCCAGCGGAGAGGGGACGAGCTCCTACAATGAGCAGTTCTTC. This gives the protein CASGEGTSSYNEQFF.

This clonotype came up a few times. The V gene is TRBV11-2, the J gene TRBJ2-1; TRBD2 matches at 7 bases. V trimming: 5 bases; J trimming: 6 bases; junction bases outside the gene matches: 10. Germline V CDR1 and CDR2: SGHAT, FQNNGV. The length of the CDR3 is 15 residues. The CDR3 region is CASSRLGLQSNEQFF. CDR3 bases: TGTGCCAGCAGCCGCCTGGGACTACAATCCAATGAGCAGTTCTTC.

A remark on this clonotype: One junction end does not reproduce the germline sequence, and a read error may be involved. V gene TRBV7-2 combines with J gene TRBJ2-3; D call uncertain. There are 12 residues in the CDR3. Germline-derived CDR1 and CDR2 are SGHTA and FQGNSA. The CDR3 sequence is CAGSPSGDTQYF. CDR3 nucleotides: TGTGCCGGCAGCCCTTCTGGGGATACGCAGTATTTT.

The chain joins TRBV5-1 to TRBJ2-1; 10 bases match TRBD2. Unmatched junction bases numbered 10, after V lost 4 bases and J lost 0 bases. This CDR3 has 18 amino acids. The germline CDR1 and CDR2 sequences are SGHRS and YFSETQ. Here the CDR3 reads CASSPGSSGGNSYNEQFF. The CDR3 DNA is TGCGCCAGCAGCCCCGGTTCTAGCGGGGGAAACTCCTACAATGAGCAGTTCTTC.

This clonotype has only a few counts. V gene TRBV7-9 combines with J gene TRBJ1-6; 7 bases match TRBD1. Germline CDR1 SEHNR, CDR2 FQNEAQ (reference sequence). The V gene end was trimmed by 5 bases and the J gene end by 5 bases; junction bases not matched to a gene: 6. CDR3 size: 15 residues. The CDR3 region has the DNA TGTGCCAGCAGCAGACCGGACAGGAATAATTCACCCCTCCACTTT. Its protein product is CASSRPDRNNSPLHF.

This clonotype was observed a handful of times. The chain recombines TRBV5-1 with TRBJ1-5; D gene uncertain. CDR3 length: 13 amino acids. Germline-derived CDR1 and CDR2 are SGHRS and YFSETQ. Trimming left V 0 bases short and J 5 bases short, with 6 bases between. This CDR3 reads CASSLAVDQPQHF. Written as DNA, the CDR3 is TGCGCCAGCAGCTTGGCAGTTGATCAGCCCCAGCATTTT.

The J gene is TRBJ2-2, the V gene TRBV29-1; weak D call: TRBD1 (6 bases). Germline V gene lookup returns CDR1 SQVTM and CDR2 ANQGSEA. This CDR3 spans 13 amino acids. V was pared by 6 bases and J by 5 bases, with 13 bases between. The chain's CDR3 is CSVDGTKTGELFF. CDR3 sequence (DNA): TGCAGCGTAGACGGGACAAAGACCGGGGAGCTGTTTTTT.

The V and J genes are TRBV7-6 and TRBJ2-1; 7 bases line up with TRBD1. The junction had 3 bases not matched to a gene; V was cut back by 4 bases and J by 6 bases. Germline V gene sequence: CDR1 SGHVS, CDR2 FNYEAQ. This CDR3 is 13 amino acids long. The CDR3: CASSWGQPNEQFF. DNA of the CDR3: TGTGCCAGCAGCTGGGGACAGCCCAATGAGCAGTTCTTC.